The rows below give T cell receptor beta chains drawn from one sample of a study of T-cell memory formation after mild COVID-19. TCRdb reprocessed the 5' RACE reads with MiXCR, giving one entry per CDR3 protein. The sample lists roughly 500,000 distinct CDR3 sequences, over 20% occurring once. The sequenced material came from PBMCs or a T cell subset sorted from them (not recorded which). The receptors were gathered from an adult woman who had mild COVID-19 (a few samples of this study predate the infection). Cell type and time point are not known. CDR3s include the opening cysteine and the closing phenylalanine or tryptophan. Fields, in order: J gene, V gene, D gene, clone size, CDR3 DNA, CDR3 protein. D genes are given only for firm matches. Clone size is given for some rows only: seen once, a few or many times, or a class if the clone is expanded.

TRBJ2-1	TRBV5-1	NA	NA	TGCGCCAGCAGCTTGAGGGGCGGTTCGAATGAGCAGTTCTTC	CASSLRGGSNEQFF
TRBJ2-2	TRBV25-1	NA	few	TGTGCCAGCAGTGATTGGGACCCCCGGGAGCTGTTTTTT	CASSDWDPRELFF
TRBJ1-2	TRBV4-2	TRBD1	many	TGTGCCAGCAGCCAAGGCTCCACAGGGGCGAACTATGGCTACACCTTC	CASSQGSTGANYGYTF
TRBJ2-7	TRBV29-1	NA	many	TGCAGCGTTGCGGGCCAGGGGTACGAGCAGTACTTC	CSVAGQGYEQYF
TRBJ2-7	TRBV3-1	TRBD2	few	TGTGCCAGCAGCCAAGGAATTAGCGGGAGCATGGACGAGCAGTACTTC	CASSQGISGSMDEQYF
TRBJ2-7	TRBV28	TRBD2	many	TGTGCCAGCAGTTTATTAAGAGTGACTAGCCAACCGGGGCTCCAAACCTACGAGCAGTACTTC	CASSLLRVTSQPGLQTYEQYF
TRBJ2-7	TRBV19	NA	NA	TGTGCCAGTAGTACGCCAGGGGGGGTCTACGAGCAGTACTTC	CASSTPGGVYEQYF
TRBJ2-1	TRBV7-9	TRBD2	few	TGTGCCAGCAGCTCCACTAGCGGCTACAATGAGCAGTTCTTC	CASSSTSGYNEQFF
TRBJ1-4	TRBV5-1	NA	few	TGCGCCAGCAGCCCGAATGGCGGATTCGTTGAAAAACTGTTTTTT	CASSPNGGFVEKLFF
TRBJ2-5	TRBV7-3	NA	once	TGTGCCAGCAGCTTTCTGGCTAAAGAGACCCAGTACTTC	CASSFLAKETQYF
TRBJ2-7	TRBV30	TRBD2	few	TGTGCCTGGAGTCCAGCGGGGTACGAGCAGTACTTC	CAWSPAGYEQYF
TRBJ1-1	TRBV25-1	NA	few	TGTGCCAGCAGTGCAATCCGGAACACTGAAGCTTTCTTT	CASSAIRNTEAFF
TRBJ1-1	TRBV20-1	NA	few	TGCAGTGCTATGCAGGGAGGGACTGAAGCTTTCTTT	CSAMQGGTEAFF
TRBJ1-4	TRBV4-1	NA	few	TGCGCCAGCAGCCGTACGGACAGTGAAAAACTGTTTTTT	CASSRTDSEKLFF
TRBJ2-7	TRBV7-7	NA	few	TGTGCTAGCAGCTTCAGGGCTTCCCTGTACGAGCAGTACTTC	CASSFRASLYEQYF
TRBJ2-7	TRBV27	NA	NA	TGTGCCAGCAGTCCCACGCTTAGCAGTTCCTACGAGCAGTACTTC	CASSPTLSSSYEQYF
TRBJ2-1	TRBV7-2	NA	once	TGTGCCAGCAGCTCGCAGGGGTTGACTAGCTCAAATGAGCAGTTCTTC	CASSSQGLTSSNEQFF
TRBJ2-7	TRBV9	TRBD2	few	TGTGCCAGCAGCCGAAGCTCGGGGGGCTACGAGCAGTACTTC	CASSRSSGGYEQYF
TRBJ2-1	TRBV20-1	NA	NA	TGCAGTGCTAGGGCCCTTGACCGATCCTACAATGAGCAGTTCTTC	CSARALDRSYNEQFF
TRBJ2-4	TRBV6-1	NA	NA	TGTGCCAGCAGTGACCAGACCGTGGCCAAAAACATTCAGTACTTC	CASSDQTVAKNIQYF
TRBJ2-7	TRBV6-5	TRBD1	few	TGTGCCAGCAGCTCATCCGGGACAGGCTTTTACGAGCAGTACTTC	CASSSSGTGFYEQYF
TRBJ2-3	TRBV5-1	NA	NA	TGCGCCAGCAGCTTGTCGGCAGCATCCGGAGATACGCAGTATTTT	CASSLSAASGDTQYF
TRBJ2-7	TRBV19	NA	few	TGTGCCAGTAGCACACCTGCGGATCGGACCTACGAGCAGTACTTC	CASSTPADRTYEQYF